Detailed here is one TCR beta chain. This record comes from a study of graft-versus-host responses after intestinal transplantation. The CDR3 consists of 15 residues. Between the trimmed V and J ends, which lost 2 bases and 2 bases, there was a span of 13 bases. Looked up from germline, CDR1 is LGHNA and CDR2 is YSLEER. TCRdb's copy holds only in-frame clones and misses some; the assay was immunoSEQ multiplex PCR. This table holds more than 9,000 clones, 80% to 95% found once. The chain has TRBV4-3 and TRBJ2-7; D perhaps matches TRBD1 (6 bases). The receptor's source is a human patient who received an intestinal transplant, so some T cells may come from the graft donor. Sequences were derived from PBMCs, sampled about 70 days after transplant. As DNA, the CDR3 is TGCGCCAGCAGCCAACAGGGGAGCAGTACCTACGAGCAGTACTTC. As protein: CASSQQGSSTYEQYF.